These T cell receptor beta chains were read from a single sample in a study of spatial heterogeneity in lung cancer. Via MiXCR, TCRdb re-called the 5' RACE reads, giving one row per CDR3 protein. Counted here are a few thousand distinct CDR3 sequences, 2.5% to 4% occurring once; the ten biggest clones make up approximately 16%. The source material was lung tumor tissue, sampled at surgery. The receptors were gathered from a male donor with early-stage non-small cell lung cancer. The CDR3 runs from the conserved cysteine through the conserved F or W. D genes are given only for firm matches. Not every row has a clone size; where given, it reads once, few, many or a size class.

CDR3aa: CASTRSPRAGANVLTF
CDR3nt: TGTGCCAGCACCAGATCCCCCAGGGCTGGGGCCAACGTCCTGACTTTC
abundance: many
j_gene: TRBJ2-6
v_gene: TRBV6-5
d_gene: NA

CDR3aa: CASSLVWSGGRMNTEAFF
CDR3nt: TGTGCCAGCAGCTTAGTATGGTCAGGGGGTCGGATGAACACTGAAGCTTTCTTT
abundance: medium-sized
j_gene: TRBJ1-1
v_gene: TRBV7-2
d_gene: TRBD1

CDR3aa: CASSPYWGEIQYF
CDR3nt: TGTGCCAGCAGTCCCTACTGGGGCGAGATCCAGTACTTC
abundance: medium-sized
j_gene: TRBJ2-7
v_gene: TRBV12-3/TRBV12-4
d_gene: NA

CDR3aa: CASSLASGSTGERFF
CDR3nt: TGTGCCAGCAGTTTGGCTAGCGGTTCTACCGGGGAGCGGTTTTTT
abundance: NA
j_gene: TRBJ2-2
v_gene: TRBV27
d_gene: TRBD2

CDR3aa: CASRGGQLAKNIQYF
CDR3nt: TGTGCCAGCAGGGGTGGACAGCTAGCCAAAAACATTCAGTACTTC
abundance: many
j_gene: TRBJ2-4
v_gene: TRBV7-2
d_gene: NA

CDR3aa: CASRRKPGAGSGETQYF
CDR3nt: TGCGCCAGCAGACGAAAACCGGGAGCAGGGTCAGGAGAGACCCAGTACTTC
abundance: medium-sized
j_gene: TRBJ2-5
v_gene: TRBV5-1
d_gene: NA

CDR3aa: CASSRDVEQYF
CDR3nt: TGTGCCAGCTCGCGGGACGTCGAGCAGTACTTC
abundance: medium-sized
j_gene: TRBJ2-7
v_gene: TRBV18
d_gene: NA

CDR3aa: CASSPGETQYF
CDR3nt: TGTGCCAGCAGTCCGGGAGAGACCCAGTACTTC
abundance: medium-sized
j_gene: TRBJ2-5
v_gene: TRBV6-2/TRBV6-3
d_gene: NA

CDR3aa: CASSPGGNEKLFF
CDR3nt: TGTGCCAGCAGTCCGGGGGGAAATGAAAAACTGTTTTTT
abundance: many
j_gene: TRBJ1-4
v_gene: TRBV6-5
d_gene: NA

CDR3aa: CASSQVGRYNQPQHF
CDR3nt: TGTGCCAGCAGCCAAGTTGGCCGGTATAATCAGCCCCAGCATTTT
abundance: many
j_gene: TRBJ1-5
v_gene: TRBV4-2
d_gene: NA

CDR3aa: CASKQGVNTGELFF
CDR3nt: TGTGCCAGCAAACAGGGGGTCAACACCGGGGAGCTGTTTTTT
abundance: many
j_gene: TRBJ2-2
v_gene: TRBV28
d_gene: TRBD1

CDR3aa: CSVLGDSSNEKLFF
CDR3nt: TGCAGCGTCTTAGGGGACAGCTCTAATGAAAAACTGTTTTTT
abundance: NA
j_gene: TRBJ1-4
v_gene: TRBV29-1
d_gene: TRBD1

CDR3aa: CASSTRQGYNSPLHF
CDR3nt: TGTGCCAGCAGTACCCGACAGGGTTATAATTCACCCCTCCACTTT
abundance: many
j_gene: TRBJ1-6
v_gene: TRBV28
d_gene: TRBD1

CDR3aa: CSVAAQETQYF
CDR3nt: TGCAGCGTTGCTGCCCAAGAGACCCAGTACTTC
abundance: many
j_gene: TRBJ2-5
v_gene: TRBV29-1
d_gene: NA

CDR3aa: CASRDPPGGSKYGYTF
CDR3nt: TGTGCCAGCAGGGATCCGCCGGGGGGCTCGAAGTATGGCTACACCTTC
abundance: few
j_gene: TRBJ1-2
v_gene: TRBV5-4
d_gene: NA

CDR3aa: CASSLASTAQGRGYTF
CDR3nt: TGCGCCAGCAGCTTGGCCTCGACAGCGCAGGGGCGCGGCTACACCTTC
abundance: many
j_gene: TRBJ1-2
v_gene: TRBV5-1
d_gene: NA

CDR3aa: CASSQDIDRRGYTF
CDR3nt: TGTGCCAGCAGCCAGGATATTGACAGGCGTGGCTACACCTTC
abundance: medium-sized
j_gene: TRBJ1-2
v_gene: TRBV4-2
d_gene: NA

CDR3aa: CASSLSGNGELFF
CDR3nt: TGTGCCAGCAGCTTATCGGGGAACGGGGAGCTGTTTTTT
abundance: medium-sized
j_gene: TRBJ2-2
v_gene: TRBV7-9
d_gene: NA

CDR3aa: CASSLRTGQPYEQYF
CDR3nt: TGTGCCAGCAGTTTAAGGACAGGGCAGCCGTACGAGCAGTACTTC
abundance: many
j_gene: TRBJ2-7
v_gene: TRBV27
d_gene: TRBD1

CDR3aa: CASNFEGRASGYTF
CDR3nt: TGTGCCAGCAACTTCGAGGGCAGGGCGAGCGGCTACACCTTC
abundance: medium-sized
j_gene: TRBJ1-2
v_gene: TRBV7-2
d_gene: NA

CDR3aa: CASSYWGKTGTQPQHF
CDR3nt: TGTGCCAGCAGTTACTGGGGAAAGACAGGGACCCAGCCCCAGCATTTT
abundance: medium-sized
j_gene: TRBJ1-5
v_gene: TRBV6-2/TRBV6-3
d_gene: TRBD1

CDR3aa: CASSHGTSSRETQYF
CDR3nt: TGCGCCAGCAGCCACGGGACTAGCAGTAGGGAGACCCAGTACTTC
abundance: many
j_gene: TRBJ2-5
v_gene: TRBV5-1
d_gene: TRBD2

CDR3aa: CASTPTGGTQYF
CDR3nt: TGTGCCAGCACCCCAACGGGGGGGACGCAGTATTTT
abundance: medium-sized
j_gene: TRBJ2-3
v_gene: TRBV28
d_gene: TRBD2

CDR3aa: CASKVGNVKADTQYF
CDR3nt: TGTGCCAGCAAAGTGGGGAACGTTAAGGCGGATACGCAGTATTTT
abundance: medium-sized
j_gene: TRBJ2-3
v_gene: TRBV7-2
d_gene: NA

CDR3aa: CSSHGLAGVETQYF
CDR3nt: TGCAGCAGCCATGGACTAGCGGGGGTGGAGACCCAGTACTTC
abundance: medium-sized
j_gene: TRBJ2-5
v_gene: TRBV20-1
d_gene: TRBD2

CDR3aa: CASSLSSTDTQYF
CDR3nt: TGTGCCAGCAGTCTTAGTAGCACAGATACGCAGTATTTT
abundance: large
j_gene: TRBJ2-3
v_gene: TRBV12-3/TRBV12-4
d_gene: NA

CDR3aa: CASSLAGRGRAETQYF
CDR3nt: TGTGCCAGCAGCTTGGCTGGCAGGGGGCGAGCGGAGACCCAGTACTTC
abundance: medium-sized
j_gene: TRBJ2-5
v_gene: TRBV5-4
d_gene: TRBD1

CDR3aa: CASSSDRGGKVQYF
CDR3nt: TGTGCCAGCAGTTCGGACAGGGGCGGGAAAGTACAGTATTTT
abundance: NA
j_gene: TRBJ2-3
v_gene: TRBV12-3/TRBV12-4
d_gene: TRBD1

CDR3aa: CASSFFLRGNTEAFF
CDR3nt: TGTGCCAGCAGTTTCTTCCTGAGGGGCAACACTGAAGCTTTCTTT
abundance: many
j_gene: TRBJ1-1
v_gene: TRBV12-3/TRBV12-4
d_gene: NA

CDR3aa: CASIERGRTGYTF
CDR3nt: TGTGCCAGCATTGAGAGAGGGAGGACCGGCTACACCTTC
abundance: medium-sized
j_gene: TRBJ1-2
v_gene: TRBV28
d_gene: NA

CDR3aa: CASSLKDSGYTF
CDR3nt: TGTGCCAGCAGCTTAAAGGACAGTGGCTACACCTTC
abundance: many
j_gene: TRBJ1-2
v_gene: TRBV7-9
d_gene: NA

CDR3aa: CASSIELGTGDTQYF
CDR3nt: TGTGCCAGTAGTATAGAGCTTGGGACAGGGGATACGCAGTATTTT
abundance: few
j_gene: TRBJ2-3
v_gene: TRBV19
d_gene: TRBD1